The TCR beta chain under discussion was sequenced for a study of T cell responses to AZD1222 COVID-19 vaccine. Notes on the study in general: The study identified only 6 or 7 AZD1222 recipients as seropositive at baseline. Of spike-specific TCRs, nearly half reportedly target regions left unmutated in variants. Repertoire sampling happened only post peak T cell response.

Libraries were prepared by immunoSEQ multiplex PCR; TCRdb keeps only in-frame clonotypes and omits some of them. The repertoire holds some 160,000 clones, with approximately 93% as singletons. This clone was seen only once. Its cognate antigen is unknown. This CDR3 has 16 residues. V was pared by 4 bases and J by 3 bases, with 6 bases of the junction left unmatched. In germline, CDR1 is LNHDA, CDR2 SQIVND (reference sequence). Sequencing used peripheral blood, obtained on day 0 of AZD1222 vaccination. The receptor comes from an adult in good health. This sequence joins TRBV19 and TRBJ1-5; 10 bases map to TRBD1. The CDR3 spells CASSSPGTGANQPQHF. The CDR3 nucleotides read TGTGCCAGTAGTAGTCCCGGGACAGGGGCCAATCAGCCCCAGCATTTT. The full variable domain, its missing parts supplied by reference TRBV19 and TRBJ1-5, is DGGITQSPKYLFRKEGQNVTLSCEQNLNHDAMYWYRQDPGQGLRLIYYSQIVNDFQKGDIAEGYSVSREKKESFPLTVTSAQKNPTAFYLCASSSPGTGANQPQHFGDGTRLSIL.